Sequencing of this T cell receptor (beta chain) was carried out in a study of identical twins (dated by TCRdb to 2016 to 2017). General notes on the study: The study deep-sequenced TCR alpha and beta repertoires from monozygotic twins, unrelated adults of various ages and cord blood to test whether fetal clonotypes persist. Replicate twin experiments were performed at different times using different library preparation protocols to rule out contamination.

Study-level results and caveats: Zero-insertion analyses could be partly confounded by invariant T cells such as MAIT and iNKT, though diverse VJ usage argued against such confounding for most clonotypes. Out-of-frame TCR alpha sharing in monozygotic twins was systematically underestimated by recombination models, whereas sharing between unrelated individuals was in agreement with the recombination models. Compared with coincidental sharing between unrelated individuals, out-of-frame TCR alpha sequences shared between twins showed an excess of sequences with low generation probability. Fewer insertions were carried by abundant cord blood beta clonotypes; a weaker similar trend was observed in young adult naive repertoires, while no such trend was observed in memory repertoires. The excess sharing between twins in beta out-of-frame sequences was weaker because fewer shared sequences reduced the signal-to-noise ratio. Conclusions relied on cross-sectional statistical analysis, since the same donors could not be followed over many years.

The library was built by means of 5' RACE. The reads were generated on an Illumina HiSeq 2000. A universal primer binding site was introduced by template switching, and a unique molecular identifier was present in the final cDNA, enabling accurate counting of TCR cDNA molecules. Specific primers in the conserved constant-segment region were used to synthesize first-strand cDNA for TCR alpha and beta chains. To control for contamination, every cDNA library was double barcoded, receiving both a SMART-Mk sample barcode and Illumina barcodes. TruSeq adapter sequences, together with Illumina sample barcodes, were added in two successive PCR steps. The Illumina HiSeq platform was used with custom primers to sequence TCR alpha and beta cDNA libraries. The authors' analysis ran thus. MiGEC was used to process raw reads and extract unique molecular identifiers, and MiXCR was used to find CDR3 positions. Recombination models were inferred per individual with the repgenHMM and IGoR tools using an EM algorithm. The analysis of shared clonotypes was done with the tcR package in R, with sharing normalized by the product of cloneset sizes. To study raw recombination free of thymic and clonal selection effects, out-of-frame nonproductive sequences were analyzed. TCRdb reprocessed the public reads (quality trimming at Q25 with fastp, clone calling with MiXCR) and kept in-frame beta chains. Rows are combined by CDR3 protein, so each entry shows the most common genes and DNA. TCRdb's processing, not the study's, gives the V and J calls here. The sample table lists around 250,000 distinct CDR3 sequences, about 13% of them with a count of one. 3.5% to 4.5% of the sample comes from the top ten.

This clonotype was observed a few times. No cognate antigen has been identified for it. No per-base quality is available; no much larger clone lies one base away. Trimming at the junction amounts to 1 base on V and 8 bases on J, and the germline ends lie 12 bases apart. Per the germline V gene, SGHAT is the CDR1 and FQNNGV is the CDR2. The CDR3 holds 14 amino acids from the cysteine to the phenylalanine. Kept here is only the CDR3 DNA, which spans 42 bases and is read in frame from base 1. All donors were healthy Caucasians. Three pairs of female monozygotic twins, all aged roughly 18 to 29 years, made up the twin cohort. Using Miltenyi CD45RO+ enrichment and human naive T-cell isolation kits, memory (CD45RO+) and naive T cells were isolated from PBMC. This sample was also put to use in a study of yellow fever vaccine responses in identical twins. Drawing on the second study: According to the authors, in identical twins the way T cells responded to vaccination appeared partly convergent and partly personalized. The study precisely tracked vaccine-responding T cell clones in identical twins.

The rearrangement joined TRBV11-2 to TRBJ2-1; a tentative D match to TRBD2 spans 6 bases. The clonotype was recovered from a woman in her late teens or twenties in good health. What was sequenced was memory (CD45RO+) T cells sorted from blood. The cell subset or site label, read with the paper, signifies: CD45RO+ enriched T cells. In nucleotide form, the sequence is TGTGCCAGCAGCTTAGGCCAGCGGGTCGATGAGCAGTTCTTC. Its protein reads: CASSLGQRVDEQFF. Where the CDR3 stops, the reference TRBV11-2 and TRBJ2-1 genes take over; the full variable domain is EAGVAQSPRYKIIEKRQSVAFWCNPISGHATLYWYQQILGQGPKLLIQFQNNGVVDDSQLPKDRFSAERLKGVDSTLKIQPAKLEDSAVYLCASSLGQRVDEQFFGPGTRLTVL.